This passage covers 8 T cell receptor beta chains from one sample sequenced in a study of T cell repertoires in cytomegalovirus infection. A single record per CDR3 protein comes from TCRdb applying MiXCR to the reads. The table includes about 340,000 distinct CDR3 sequences, roughly 29% detected once. Antigens of these TCRs are unknown. The sample here was cultured PBMCs, taken from culture after CMV antigen stimulation. These receptors came from a human donor in good health (CMV status not recorded). Some clones in this sample may be carry-over from other donors' samples.

The rearrangement joins TRBV14 to TRBJ2-5; 13 positions agree with TRBD2. V was pared by 0 bases and J by 2 bases, with 6 bases of the junction left unmatched. Germline values: CDR1 SGHDN, CDR2 FVKESK. This CDR3 has 18 amino acids. CDR3 sequence: CASSQDRLAGGRQETQYF. In nucleotides, the CDR3 is TGTGCCAGCAGCCAAGATCGACTAGCGGGGGGACGACAAGAGACCCAGTACTTC.

The chain joins TRBV5-1 to TRBJ2-1, with D perhaps matching TRBD2 (5 bases). The CDR3 totals 14 residues. Per the germline V gene, CDR1 is SGHRS and CDR2 is YFSETQ. The V end lost 2 bases, the J end lost 9 bases, and 15 bases lay between the germline ends. The CDR3 coding sequence is TGCGCCAGCAGCTTTAGGAGTGCCCGGGGTGAGCAGTTCTTC. The encoded protein is CASSFRSARGEQFF.

This sequence joins TRBV15 and TRBJ2-1, with TRBD2 matching over 14 bases. Germline V gene data show CDR1 as LNHNV and CDR2 as YYDKDF (reference sequence). CDR3 length: 17 amino acids. The V and J ends lost 2 bases and 7 bases, in that order; junction bases with no gene match: 7. CDR3 region: CATSRPGLAGAGNEQFF. CDR3 bases: TGTGCCACCAGCAGACCGGGACTAGCGGGAGCTGGTAATGAGCAGTTCTTC.

CDR3 loop: CASHSGTGYNSPLHF. The CDR3 bases are TGTGCCAGCCATTCCGGGACGGGGTATAATTCACCCCTCCACTTT. V is TRBV9 and J is TRBJ1-6, with a tentative D call TRBD1 (5 bases). V was cut by 7 bases and J by 4 bases, with 15 bases left in between. CDR3 length: 15 amino acids. CDR1 is SGDLS, CDR2 YYNGEE, per germline.

V is TRBV5-4 and J is TRBJ1-4; D not resolved. The CDR3 is 14 amino acids. From germline, CDR1 is SGHNT and CDR2 YYREEE (reference sequence). V lost 3 bases to trimming and J lost 0 bases, with 6 bases between them. CDR3 loop: CASSSTPTNEKLFF. CDR3 nucleotides: TGTGCCAGCAGCTCGACGCCAACTAATGAAAAACTGTTTTTT.

The rearrangement links TRBV12-5 to TRBJ1-2; D might be TRBD1 (6 bases). The CDR3 is 14 amino acids. The germline CDR1 and CDR2 sequences are LGHNT and FRNRAP. Trimming took 1 base from V and 9 from J, leaving 15 bases between them. For the CDR3, the DNA is TGTGCTAGTGGTTTGGGGCCCTTAGGGGGGAGCTACACCTTC. It encodes CASGLGPLGGSYTF.

The genes are TRBV24-1 and TRBJ2-2; 7 bases are shared with TRBD1. The CDR3 runs to 16 residues. The junction had 12 bases not matched to a gene; V was cut back by 8 bases and J by 4 bases. Germline V gives CDR1 KGHDR, CDR2 SFDVKD. Here the CDR3 DNA reads TGTGCCACCACACCCGGGACAGAAATGGTCACCGGGGAGCTGTTTTTT. Translating gives CATTPGTEMVTGELFF.

The chain links TRBV6-6 to TRBJ1-2; TRBD1 might be the D (5 bases). This CDR3 contains 17 residues. V was clipped by 4 bases and J by 6 bases, with 24 bases between them. Germline V gene lookup returns CDR1 MNHNY and CDR2 SVGAGI (reference sequence). The CDR3 region is CASSFTPRDLRPNGYTF. The CDR3 nucleotides are TGTGCCAGCAGTTTCACTCCTCGGGACCTTCGCCCGAATGGCTACACCTTC.